A single sample gave rise to the 7 T cell receptor beta chains below, sequenced in a study of OX40 agonist ivuxolimab in advanced cancers. Repertoires were generated with immunoSEQ multiplex PCR, while TCRdb's copy carries only in-frame clones and drops some. This table has 20,000 to 25,000 clones, 75% to 85% appearing once. The sequenced sample was CD4+ or CD8+ T cells sorted from blood, obtained in a trial of the OX40 agonist ivuxolimab. These receptors all stem from an adult with an advanced solid tumor such as melanoma, head and neck, liver or kidney cancer.

The CDR3 DNA follows: TGTGCCAGTACTGCCGGGACAGGACGCCTGGATGAGCAGTTCTTC. Translated: CASTAGTGRLDEQFF. The chain carries TRBV19 and TRBJ2-1; 8 nucleotides align to TRBD1. J gave up 8 bases and V 7 bases, and 13 bases lay outside the gene matches. This CDR3 has 15 amino acids. The germline V gene has CDR1 LNHDA and CDR2 SQIVND (reference sequence).

By sample fraction, this clone is medium-sized (0.01 to 0.1%). The J gene is TRBJ2-2, the V gene TRBV6-4; D may be TRBD2 (6 bases). The V and J ends lost 2 bases and 4 bases respectively, with 11 bases between them. Looked up from germline, CDR1 is MRHNA and CDR2 is SNTAGT. The CDR3 is 15 amino acids. This CDR3 is CASSDRGGSTGELFF. CDR3 DNA: TGTGCCAGCAGTGACAGGGGAGGAAGCACCGGGGAGCTGTTTTTT.

Of note for this clone: Germline and junction disagree at one end, which may indicate a read error. The chain carries TRBV4-1 and TRBJ2-5; no definite D call. The CDR3 sequence is 12 residues long. Germline CDR1 reads MGHRA; CDR2 reads YSYEKL. CDR3 protein: CASGQVGETQYF. For the CDR3, the DNA is TGCGCCAGCGGCCAGGTGGGGGAGACCCAGTACTTC.

The chain carries TRBV27 and TRBJ2-7; possibly TRBD1 for D (5 bases). CDR1 is MNHEY and CDR2 is SMNVEV in the germline V gene (reference sequence). Trimming removed 4 bases at V and 3 bases at J, with 13 bases between. The CDR3 has 14 residues. CDR3 bases: TGTGCCAGCAGTTCACAGGAACATATCTACGAGCAGTACTTC. This encodes CASSSQEHIYEQYF.

The V and J genes are TRBV27 and TRBJ2-1; TRBD1 aligns across 8 bases. After removal of 0 bases from V and 7 bases from J, the junction contained 5 bases not matched to a gene. This CDR3 has 15 amino acids. Germline V gives CDR1 MNHEY, CDR2 SMNVEV (reference sequence). CDR3 nucleotides: TGTGCCAGCAGTTTATCCGCAGGGGGCGTTAATGAGCAGTTCTTC. This gives the protein CASSLSAGGVNEQFF.

The J gene is TRBJ2-3, the V gene TRBV7-8, with 12 positions matching TRBD2. CDR3 size: 16 residues. CDR1 SGHVS and CDR2 FQNEAQ come from the germline V gene. V trimming: 5 bases; J trimming: 7 bases; junction bases outside the gene matches: 10. CDR3 DNA: TGTGCCAGCAGCCTCTCGACTAGCGGGGGCGGGAATACGCAGTATTTT. Its translation: CASSLSTSGGGNTQYF.

This chain joins TRBV6-5 and TRBJ1-5; TRBD1 might be the D (5 bases). There are 12 residues in the CDR3. Germline loops: CDR1 MNHEY, CDR2 SVGAGI. V was shortened by 2 bases and J by 8 bases, with 7 bases between the two germline ends. CDR3 in DNA: TGTGCCAGCAGTTACCCGGGGGAGCCCCAGCATTTT. It codes for CASSYPGEPQHF.